This TCR beta chain comes out of a study of blood T cell repertoires in COVID-19. Turning to the study itself: The United States, Italy and Spain provided the acute and convalescent COVID-19 samples. T cells, B-cell-depleted T cells, or PBMCs provided the cDNA or gDNA that served as material.

Original methodology: Amplification of reference gene primers provided the estimated nucleated cell counts. Method: immunoSEQ multiplex PCR; TCRdb's copy keeps in-frame clones and lacks some. For V, J and clone size, that table is used; D and trimming come from the DNA. The sample lists 20,000 to 25,000 clones; 86% were seen once. V shed 5 bases and J 2 bases; nucleotides not matched to a gene: 6. The CDR3 sequence is 15 residues long. Germline V gene sequence: CDR1 SGHNT, CDR2 YENEEA. The source is a human donor with acute or convalescent COVID-19. The donor label of this sample is uncertain. The sequenced material came from peripheral blood. This chain joins TRBV11-3 and TRBJ2-1; 7 nucleotides line up with TRBD2. CDR3 nucleotide sequence: TGTGCCAGCAGCGCGGTAGCGGGCGCCTACAATGAGCAGTTCTTC. This gives the protein CASSAVAGAYNEQFF. The complete variable domain, with remaining parts taken from reference TRBV11-3 and TRBJ2-1, reads EAGVVQSPRYKIIEKKQPVAFWCNPISGHNTLYWYLQNLGQGPELLIRYENEEAVDDSQLPKDRFSAERLKGVDSTLKIQPAELGDSAVYLCASSAVAGAYNEQFFGPGTRLTVL.